The 26 T cell receptor beta chains reported below all come from one sample, sequenced in a study of blood T cell repertoires in COVID-19. Measured with immunoSEQ multiplex PCR; TCRdb has only the in-frame clones, and not every one. The repertoire has about 160,000 clones, approximately 84% of them found once; the top ten carry about a fifth. Sequencing input: peripheral blood. Receptors originate from a woman at least 80 years old with acute or convalescent COVID-19.

As regards this clone: The same CDR3 arises from other DNA sequences in this sample as well. The chain is built from TRBV5-1 and TRBJ2-7; D might be TRBD1 (7 bases). V lost 0 bases and J lost 4, with 14 bases in between. In germline, CDR1 is SGHRS, CDR2 YFSETQ. This CDR3 is 15 amino acids long. The CDR3 DNA reads as TGCGCCAGCAGCTTGGAGCGGGCAGGGGGTTACGAGCAGTACTTC. It encodes CASSLERAGGYEQYF.

The rearrangement uses TRBV6-5 and TRBJ2-3, with 7 bases aligning to TRBD1. Germline CDR1 MNHEY, CDR2 SVGAGI. This CDR3 contains 15 residues. The trim removed 8 bases at V and 1 base at J, leaving 9 bases unmatched. The DNA for the CDR3 is TGTGCCAGCGTCTTATGGGACAGCCGCACAGATACGCAGTATTTT. It yields the protein CASVLWDSRTDTQYF.

V and J are TRBV9 and TRBJ2-3; D possibly corresponds to TRBD1 (5 bases). The CDR3 runs 16 residues. V was clipped by 1 base and J by 1 base, with 13 bases between them. Germline V gene sequence: CDR1 SGDLS, CDR2 YYNGEE. CDR3 sequence reads: CASSVSGAGGTDTQYF. In DNA form, the CDR3 reads TGTGCCAGCAGCGTAAGTGGGGCCGGTGGCACAGATACGCAGTATTTT.

This clone was observed a single time. The chain couples TRBV5-1 to TRBJ2-3; D is perhaps TRBD2 (5 bases). The germline V and J ends were trimmed by 2 bases and 0 bases, with 19 bases remaining between them. Germline V gene data show CDR1 as SGHRS and CDR2 as YFSETQ. The CDR3 runs 18 residues. The CDR3 is CASSLTAAGTTSTDTQYF. The CDR3 region has the DNA TGCGCCAGCAGCTTAACGGCGGCGGGTACGACTAGCACAGATACGCAGTATTTT.

The rearrangement uses TRBV5-8 and TRBJ2-7; TRBD1 might be the D (5 bases). The CDR3 has 14 residues. V lost 4 bases and J lost 0, with 11 bases in between. Germline V gene data show CDR1 as SGHTS and CDR2 as YDEGEE. The CDR3 is CASSRRQSSYEQYF. In nucleotides, the CDR3 is TGTGCCAGCAGCCGCCGACAGAGCTCCTACGAGCAGTACTTC. Combining the CDR3 with reference TRBV5-8 and TRBJ2-7 gives the whole variable domain EAGVTQSPTHLIKTRGQQATLRCSPISGHTSVYWYQQALGLGLQFLLWYDEGEERNRGNFPPRFSGRQFPNYSSELNVNALELEDSALYLCASSRRQSSYEQYFGPGTRLTVT.

DNA of the CDR3: TGCGCCAGCAGCCAATTCGCGGGGGATTCCTACGAGCAGTACTTC. Its protein is CASSQFAGDSYEQYF. V is TRBV4-1 and J is TRBJ2-7; 7 nucleotides match TRBD2. V was pared by 2 bases and J by 1 base, with 5 bases of the junction left unmatched. The CDR3 runs to 15 residues. Germline CDR1 and CDR2: MGHRA and YSYEKL.

V and J are TRBV2 and TRBJ1-2; 7 bases align to TRBD1. The germline CDR1 and CDR2 sequences are SNHLY and FYNNEI. This CDR3 comprises 14 residues. V gave up 7 bases and J gave up 0 bases; unmatched junction bases: 5. CDR3 loop: CASIRDRANYGYTF. The DNA of the CDR3 is TGTGCCAGCATCCGGGACAGAGCTAACTATGGCTACACCTTC.

This clone was seen a handful of times. The rearrangement joins TRBV6-1 to TRBJ1-2; 7 bases are shared with TRBD1. CDR3 length: 14 residues. Germline-derived CDR1 and CDR2 are MNHNS and SASEGT. Trimming removed 1 base from V and 5 bases from J; junction bases left unmatched: 4. The CDR3 DNA follows: TGTGCCAGCAGTGAAGGGGGGACAGCTTATGGCTACACCTTC. This translates into CASSEGGTAYGYTF.

The gene calls are TRBV5-6 and TRBJ2-4; no reliable D call. V gave up 6 bases and J gave up 2 bases, with 9 bases separating them. The CDR3 has 13 residues. Germline CDR1 SGHDT, CDR2 YYEEEE. The CDR3 reads CASTARPKNIQYF. The CDR3 DNA follows: TGTGCCAGCACAGCTAGGCCCAAAAACATTCAGTACTTC.

This rearrangement joins TRBV10-3 to TRBJ2-3; 8 nucleotides agree with TRBD2. CDR1 is ENHRY and CDR2 is SYGVKD in the germline V gene. V was clipped by 8 bases and J by 2 bases; unmatched bases: 6. This CDR3 contains 14 residues. CDR3 coding DNA: TGTGCCATCGGCGCGGGAGGACTCACAGATACGCAGTATTTT. It is translated as CAIGAGGLTDTQYF.

The gene calls are TRBV18 and TRBJ1-1, with TRBD1 identical over 9 bases. The CDR3 covers 14 residues. Trimming at V came to 2 bases and at J to 5 bases, leaving 3 bases not matched to a gene. Looked up from germline, CDR1 is KGHSH and CDR2 is LQKENI. The CDR3 spells CASSPGQGLTEAFF. CDR3 nucleotide sequence: TGTGCCAGCTCACCAGGACAGGGGCTGACTGAAGCTTTCTTT. The full variable domain, completed using reference TRBV18 and TRBJ1-1, is NAGVMQNPRHLVRRRGQEARLRCSPMKGHSHVYWYRQLPEEGLKFMVYLQKENIIDESGMPKERFSAEFPKEGPSILRIQQVVRGDSAAYFCASSPGQGLTEAFFGQGTRLTVV.

This clone was seen once. This chain links TRBV4-1 with TRBJ1-4, with D uncertain. CDR3 size: 17 residues. V lost 6 bases to trimming and J lost 7 bases, with 24 bases between them. CDR1 is MGHRA and CDR2 is YSYEKL in the germline V gene. CDR3 protein: CASRAQPGTQAGEKLFF. CDR3 DNA: TGCGCCAGCAGGGCACAACCCGGAACTCAAGCAGGTGAAAAACTGTTTTTT.

The table lists this clone with a count of one. The gene calls are TRBV3-1 (or the pseudogene TRBV3-2) and TRBJ1-5; D remains ambiguous. Germline assignment: CDR1 LGHDT and CDR2 YNNKEL (reference sequence). This CDR3 has 15 residues. V was pared by 1 base and J by 3 bases, with 10 bases between. The CDR3 DNA is TGTGCCAGCAGCCAAGGAGCAGGTCACAATCAGCCCCAGCATTTT. Protein product: CASSQGAGHNQPQHF.

The J gene is TRBJ1-1, the V gene TRBV27, with D uncertain. Germline V gene data show CDR1 as MNHEY and CDR2 as SMNVEV (reference sequence). The CDR3 has 12 amino acids. The germline V and J ends were trimmed by 8 bases and 5 bases, with 12 bases remaining between them. CDR3: CASWRSRTEAFF. Written as DNA, the CDR3 is TGTGCCAGCTGGAGGAGTAGGACTGAAGCTTTCTTT.

The chain recombines TRBV5-6 with TRBJ2-1, with D perhaps matching TRBD2 (5 bases). Deletions cut 2 bases from V and 0 bases from J, with 12 bases between. The CDR3 covers 16 residues. From germline, CDR1 is SGHDT and CDR2 YYEEEE. CDR3 DNA sequence: TGTGCCAGCAGCTTATTAGCGCCCAGCTCCTACAATGAGCAGTTCTTC. Protein: CASSLLAPSSYNEQFF.

J is TRBJ2-7 and V is TRBV6-4, with TRBD1 as a possible D gene (7 bases). V lost 8 bases and J 7 bases, leaving 18 bases between the germline ends. In germline, CDR1 is MRHNA, CDR2 SNTAGT. The CDR3 has 13 residues. DNA of the CDR3: TGTGCCAGCCAGGGGGGACCGTCGGGAGAGCAGTACTTC. This translates into CASQGGPSGEQYF.

The chain joins TRBV10-3 to TRBJ2-3; TRBD2 aligns across 12 bases. From germline, CDR1 is ENHRY and CDR2 SYGVKD. The V and J ends lost 7 bases and 4 bases, in that order; junction bases with no gene match: 6. This CDR3 comprises 15 residues. The CDR3: CAITKLAGGPDTQYF. The CDR3 nucleotides read TGTGCCATCACCAAGCTAGCGGGAGGGCCAGATACGCAGTATTTT.

V usage is TRBV27 and J usage is TRBJ1-5, with D maybe TRBD1 (5 bases). V was pared by 6 bases and J by 3 bases, with 18 bases between. This CDR3 contains 16 residues. The V gene's germline CDR1 is MNHEY and CDR2 SMNVEV (reference sequence). CDR3 residues: CASRIRAGPYNQPQHF. CDR3 bases: TGTGCCAGCAGGATAAGGGCGGGGCCGTACAATCAGCCCCAGCATTTT.

This clone was found a few times. The chain recombines TRBV4-3 with TRBJ2-3; 8 bases agree with TRBD1. The CDR3 loop spans 15 amino acids. V dropped 4 bases and J dropped 6; count of bases not matched to a gene: 9. In germline, CDR1 is LGHNA, CDR2 YSLEER. CDR3 bases: TGCGCCAGCAGCCGCGGACAGGGTACTGCGGATACGCAGTATTTT. Protein product: CASSRGQGTADTQYF.

The chain couples TRBV18 to TRBJ2-7, with 11 bases aligning to TRBD2. Germline V gene sequence: CDR1 KGHSH, CDR2 LQKENI. V trimming: 3 bases; J trimming: 4 bases; junction bases outside the gene matches: 5. CDR3 length: 15 amino acids. CDR3 nucleotides: TGTGCCAGCTCACCTCCGGGACTAGCGGTTTACGAGCAGTACTTC. It translates to CASSPPGLAVYEQYF.

V and J are TRBV25-1 and TRBJ1-1; 8 positions match TRBD1. Losses at the gene ends were 3 bases for V and 11 bases for J; bases not matched to a gene: 5. Germline V gene data show CDR1 as MGHDK and CDR2 as SYGVNS. The CDR3 extends over 12 amino acids. DNA of the CDR3: TGTGCCAGCAGTGATTACAGGGGGAGGGCTTTCTTT. It specifies CASSDYRGRAFF. The full variable domain, rest sourced from reference TRBV25-1 and TRBJ1-1, is EADIYQTPRYLVIGTGKKITLECSQTMGHDKMYWYQQDPGMELHLIHYSYGVNSTEKGDLSSESTVSRIRTEHFPLTLESARPSHTSQYLCASSDYRGRAFFGQGTRLTVV.

The chain has TRBV12-5 and TRBJ1-1, with D uncertain. V lost 5 bases to trimming and J lost 3 bases, with 7 bases between them. The CDR3 covers 12 residues. Germline values: CDR1 LGHNT, CDR2 FRNRAP. The CDR3 protein is CASGAGYTEAFF. DNA of the CDR3: TGTGCTAGTGGTGCGGGGTACACTGAAGCTTTCTTT.

This rearrangement joins TRBV30 to TRBJ2-3; tentative D call: TRBD2 (5 bases). The CDR3 is 15 amino acids. Germline V gene sequence: CDR1 GTSNPN, CDR2 SVGIG (reference sequence). Trimming left V 3 bases short and J 0 bases short, with 13 bases between. The CDR3 reads CAWSPRAGSTDTQYF. The CDR3 nucleotides read TGTGCCTGGAGCCCTCGGGCGGGTAGCACAGATACGCAGTATTTT.

The genes are TRBV7-2 and TRBJ2-1; maybe TRBD2 (6 bases). CDR3 size: 14 residues. Trimming stripped 4 bases from V and 9 bases from J, with 16 bases between. Germline assignment: CDR1 SGHTA and CDR2 FQGNSA. CDR3 amino acids: CASSSTPGEVEQFF. The CDR3 DNA reads TGTGCCAGCAGCTCCACCCCCGGGGAGGTTGAGCAGTTCTTC.

CDR3 DNA: TGCGCCAGCAGCTTGCCCCCCGCTCGGGAGCAGTTCTTC. Translated, it gives CASSLPPAREQFF. The rearrangement links TRBV5-1 to TRBJ2-1; D is uncertain. The V gene's germline CDR1 is SGHRS and CDR2 YFSETQ. V was cut by 1 base and J by 10 bases, with 12 bases left in between. The CDR3 runs 13 residues.

This chain connects TRBV4-1 to TRBJ1-5; 8 positions agree with TRBD1. Germline CDR1 and CDR2: MGHRA and YSYEKL. V lost 3 bases and J lost 0; bases outside the gene matches: 1. CDR3 length equals 15 residues. The CDR3 region has the DNA TGCGCCAGCAGCCAGACAGGGGTTAGCAATCAGCCCCAGCATTTT. It specifies CASSQTGVSNQPQHF.